Each of the 18 T cell receptor beta chains below was sequenced from the same sample in a study of blood T cell repertoires in COVID-19. Sequenced by immunoSEQ multiplex PCR; TCRdb stores in-frame clones only, minus some. The sample consists of more than 300,000 clones, approximately 90% of them appearing once. The sequenced sample was PBMCs or T cells enriched from blood (not recorded which). These TCRs come from a woman in her twenties or thirties who had been exposed to COVID-19.

This CDR3 reads CASSLAGGHEKLFF. The DNA for the CDR3 is TGCGCCAGCAGCTTGGCGGGGGGACACGAAAAACTGTTTTTT. The chain couples TRBV5-1 to TRBJ1-4; tentative D call: TRBD1 (6 bases). The germline V gene encodes CDR1 SGHRS and CDR2 YFSETQ. CDR3 length: 14 amino acids. Trimming pared 0 bases from V and 8 bases from J, leaving 11 bases between.

This chain connects TRBV9 to TRBJ1-2; D gene uncertain. The CDR3 runs 12 residues. Germline CDR1 and CDR2: SGDLS and YYNGEE. Between the trimmed V and J ends, which lost 4 bases and 3 bases, there was a span of 7 bases. The CDR3 DNA follows: TGTGCCAGCAGCCCCCGGGACTATGGCTACACCTTC. It translates to CASSPRDYGYTF.

This sequence joins TRBV4-1 and TRBJ1-2, with TRBD1 matching 7 bases. CDR3 length: 14 residues. The V segment lost 0 bases and the J segment 4 bases; nucleotides outside the gene matches: 2. Germline values: CDR1 MGHRA, CDR2 YSYEKL. CDR3 in amino acids: CASSQDHRGYGYTF. The CDR3 bases are TGCGCCAGCAGCCAAGATCACAGGGGCTATGGCTACACCTTC.

The chain is built from TRBV5-1 and TRBJ2-2, with 7 bases matching TRBD2. The CDR3 is 12 amino acids. J lost 9 bases, V lost 5 bases, and 4 bases had no gene match. The germline gives CDR1 SGHRS, CDR2 YFSETQ. DNA of the CDR3: TGCGCCAGCAGTCGGGGGGAAAGGGAGCTGTTTTTT. This translates into CASSRGERELFF.

The chain uses TRBV14 and TRBJ2-1, with D uncertain. V lost 1 base, J lost 0 bases, and 13 bases lay in between. CDR1 is SGHDN, CDR2 FVKESK, per germline. The CDR3 totals 17 residues. CDR3 DNA sequence: TGTGCCAGCAGCCAAGTCCCTGTGAAGAGCTCCTACAATGAGCAGTTCTTC. It is translated as CASSQVPVKSSYNEQFF.

V usage is TRBV20-1 and J usage is TRBJ2-3; the match to TRBD2 covers 11 bases. V shed 3 bases, J shed 6 bases, and the junction held 11 bases outside the gene matches. The CDR3 consists of 16 residues. CDR1 is DFQATT and CDR2 is SNEGSKA in the germline V gene (reference sequence). CDR3 sequence: CSASGGLAGGTDTQYF. CDR3 DNA: TGCAGTGCTAGTGGTGGGCTAGCGGGGGGAACCGATACGCAGTATTTT.

J is TRBJ1-2 and V is TRBV5-1, with D hard to call. Trimming shortened V by 0 bases and J by 3 bases, and 9 bases separated the two germline ends. There are 14 residues in the CDR3. Germline V CDR1 and CDR2: SGHRS, YFSETQ. CDR3 sequence reads: CASSLEAGYYGYTF. As DNA, the CDR3 is TGCGCCAGCAGCTTGGAGGCAGGCTACTATGGCTACACCTTC.

The chain employs TRBV5-1 and TRBJ2-1; 10 bases match TRBD2. The ends lost 4 bases at V and 10 bases at J; junction bases unmatched: 8. The CDR3 contains 14 residues. Germline CDR1 SGHRS, CDR2 YFSETQ. The CDR3 DNA reads TGCGCCAGCAGCCCGGAGCGGGGGGGCCGGGAGCAGTTCTTC. Translated, it gives CASSPERGGREQFF.

This rearrangement joins TRBV12-2 to TRBJ2-7; TRBD2, the table's D call, lacks a check against the DNA. TRBV12-2 is tagged as a pseudogene. The CDR3 length is 14 residues. The CDR3 DNA reads as TGTGCAAGTCGCTTAGAGAGCGGCTCCTACGAGCAGTACTTC. Its protein product is CASRLESGSYEQYF.

The chain couples TRBV5-1 to TRBJ1-1, with TRBD1 as a possible D gene (5 bases). The V end lost 0 bases, the J end lost 8 bases, and 11 bases lay between the germline ends. This CDR3 has 13 residues. Per germline, CDR1 SGHRS and CDR2 YFSETQ. CDR3: CASSLGQWEEAFF. The DNA of the CDR3 is TGCGCCAGCAGCTTGGGACAGTGGGAAGAAGCTTTCTTT.

The CDR3 DNA reads as TGTGCCAGCAGCCTGCTGGGACAGGGGCGCTACGAGCAGTACTTC. It yields the protein CASSLLGQGRYEQYF. The V and J genes are TRBV11-2 and TRBJ2-7, with 10 bases lining up with TRBD1. The CDR3 runs 15 residues. Germline-derived CDR1 and CDR2 are SGHAT and FQNNGV. The V segment lost 5 bases and the J segment 3 bases; nucleotides outside the gene matches: 7.

This clone was seen once. This chain joins TRBV5-6 and TRBJ2-3, with 8 nucleotides matching TRBD1. There are 14 residues in the CDR3. Germline V gene data show CDR1 as SGHDT and CDR2 as YYEEEE. Losses at the gene ends were 4 bases for V and 5 bases for J; bases not matched to a gene: 6. CDR3 nucleotides: TGTGCCAGCAGCGACTCGACAGGGGAAGATACGCAGTATTTT. Amino acids: CASSDSTGEDTQYF.

This clone was counted a single time. The rearrangement joins TRBV6-5 to TRBJ1-2; D gene unclear. Trimming pared 6 bases from V and 0 bases from J, leaving 5 bases between. This CDR3 is built from 12 residues. The germline V gene has CDR1 MNHEY and CDR2 SVGAGI. In DNA form, the CDR3 reads TGTGCCAGCAGGGAGTCTAACTATGGCTACACCTTC. Residues: CASRESNYGYTF.

The rearrangement uses TRBV2 and TRBJ1-2; D not certain. Germline assignment: CDR1 SNHLY and CDR2 FYNNEI. The CDR3 extends over 13 amino acids. This CDR3 is CALAEGSLYGYTF. The CDR3 nucleotides are TGTGCTCTAGCGGAAGGGTCCCTCTATGGCTACACCTTC.

The chain links TRBV24-1 to TRBJ2-7; D remains ambiguous. Germline V lookup: CDR1 KGHDR, CDR2 SFDVKD. This CDR3 has 15 residues. Trimming took off 1 base at V and 1 base at J, with 10 bases between the two ends. The CDR3 region is CATSDLLVPSYEQYF. The CDR3 nucleotides read TGTGCCACCAGTGATTTATTAGTGCCTTCCTACGAGCAGTACTTC.

The genes are TRBV5-5 and TRBJ1-6, with 10 bases aligning to TRBD1. CDR1 is SGHKS, CDR2 YYEKEE, per germline (reference sequence). V dropped 3 bases and J dropped 10; count of bases not matched to a gene: 10. This CDR3 comprises 16 residues. CDR3 amino acids: CASSWKPGQGHSPLHF. In DNA form, the CDR3 reads TGTGCCAGCAGCTGGAAGCCGGGACAGGGGCACTCACCCCTCCACTTT.

The chain uses TRBV2 and TRBJ1-2; D unclear. Germline V CDR1 and CDR2: SNHLY, FYNNEI. CDR3 size: 15 residues. V shed 3 bases and J shed 2 bases, with 13 bases lying between them. CDR3 nucleotide sequence: TGTGCCAGCAGTGATCCGAGCGTTCGCAACTATGGCTACACCTTC. It specifies CASSDPSVRNYGYTF.

This clone was found once. The chain employs TRBV9 and TRBJ1-2, with TRBD1 matching 7 bases. The CDR3 is 17 residues long. CDR1 and CDR2 (germline): SGDLS, YYNGEE. Losses at the gene ends were 0 bases for V and 5 bases for J; bases not matched to a gene: 13. CDR3: CASSVGQANRGRYGYTF. The DNA for the CDR3 is TGTGCCAGCAGCGTAGGACAAGCAAACAGGGGCCGATATGGCTACACCTTC.